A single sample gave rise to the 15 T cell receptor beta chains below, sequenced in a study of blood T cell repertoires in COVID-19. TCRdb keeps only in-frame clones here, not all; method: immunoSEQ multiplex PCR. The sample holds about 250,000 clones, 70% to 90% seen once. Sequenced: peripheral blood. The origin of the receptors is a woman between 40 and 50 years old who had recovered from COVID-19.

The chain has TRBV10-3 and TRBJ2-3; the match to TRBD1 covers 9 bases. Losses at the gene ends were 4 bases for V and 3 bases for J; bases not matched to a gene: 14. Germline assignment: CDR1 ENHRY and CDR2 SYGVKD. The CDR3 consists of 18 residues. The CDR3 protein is CAISAPLGGTGWTDTQYF. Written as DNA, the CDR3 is TGTGCCATCAGTGCCCCCCTCGGCGGGACAGGGTGGACAGATACGCAGTATTTT.

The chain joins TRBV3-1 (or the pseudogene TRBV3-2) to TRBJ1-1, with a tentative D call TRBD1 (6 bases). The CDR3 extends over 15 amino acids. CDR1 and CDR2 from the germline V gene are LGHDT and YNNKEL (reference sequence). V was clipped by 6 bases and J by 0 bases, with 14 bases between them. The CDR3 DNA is TGTGCCAGCAGACCGACAGGACCCATGAACACTGAAGCTTTCTTT. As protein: CASRPTGPMNTEAFF.

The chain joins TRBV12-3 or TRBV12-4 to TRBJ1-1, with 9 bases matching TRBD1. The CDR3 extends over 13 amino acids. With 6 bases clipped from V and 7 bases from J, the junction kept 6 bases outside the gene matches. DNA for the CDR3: TGTGCCAGCAGGCCACAGGGGGCTGGTGAAGCTTTCTTT. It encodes CASRPQGAGEAFF.

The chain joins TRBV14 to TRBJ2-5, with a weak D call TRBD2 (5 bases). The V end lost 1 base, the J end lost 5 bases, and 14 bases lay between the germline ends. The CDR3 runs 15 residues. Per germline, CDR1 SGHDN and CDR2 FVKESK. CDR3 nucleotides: TGTGCCAGCAGCCAAGGAGGGCGGACTGGGGAGACCCAGTACTTC. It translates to CASSQGGRTGETQYF.

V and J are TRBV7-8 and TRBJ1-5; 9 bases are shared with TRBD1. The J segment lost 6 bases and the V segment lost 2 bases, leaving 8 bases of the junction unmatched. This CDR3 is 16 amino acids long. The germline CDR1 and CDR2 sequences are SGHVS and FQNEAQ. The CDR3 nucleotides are TGTGCCAGCAGCTTACAACACAGGGGGCGGGTTCAGCCCCAGCATTTT. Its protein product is CASSLQHRGRVQPQHF.

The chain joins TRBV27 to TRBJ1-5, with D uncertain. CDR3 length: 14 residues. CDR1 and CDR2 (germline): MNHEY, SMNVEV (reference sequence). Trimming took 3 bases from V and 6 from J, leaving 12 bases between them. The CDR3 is CASSFSAGVQPQHF. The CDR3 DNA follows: TGTGCCAGCAGTTTTTCAGCCGGGGTTCAGCCCCAGCATTTT.

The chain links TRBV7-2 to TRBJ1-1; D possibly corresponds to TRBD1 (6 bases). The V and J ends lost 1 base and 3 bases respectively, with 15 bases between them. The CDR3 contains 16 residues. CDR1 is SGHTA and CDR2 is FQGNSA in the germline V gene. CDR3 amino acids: CASSLEGRGLDTEAFF. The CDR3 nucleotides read TGTGCCAGCAGCTTAGAAGGAAGGGGGTTGGACACTGAAGCTTTCTTT.

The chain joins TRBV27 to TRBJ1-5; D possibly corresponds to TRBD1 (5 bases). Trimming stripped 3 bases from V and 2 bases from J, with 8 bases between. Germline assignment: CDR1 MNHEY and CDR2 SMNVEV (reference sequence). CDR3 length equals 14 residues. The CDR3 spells CASSLRRGNQPQHF. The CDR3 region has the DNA TGTGCCAGCAGTTTGCGCAGGGGCAATCAGCCCCAGCATTTT.

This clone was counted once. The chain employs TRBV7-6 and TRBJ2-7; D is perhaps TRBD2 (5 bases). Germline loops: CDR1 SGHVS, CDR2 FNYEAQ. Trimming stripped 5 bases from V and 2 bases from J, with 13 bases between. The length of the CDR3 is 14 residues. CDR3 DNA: TGTGCCAGCAGCCTAGGGAGCTTTCCCTACGAGCAGTACTTC. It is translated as CASSLGSFPYEQYF.

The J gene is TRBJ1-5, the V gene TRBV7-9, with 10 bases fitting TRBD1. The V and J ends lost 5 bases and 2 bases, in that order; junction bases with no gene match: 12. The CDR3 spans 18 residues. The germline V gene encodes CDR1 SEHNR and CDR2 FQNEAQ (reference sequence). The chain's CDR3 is CASSPPISTGGRNQPQHF. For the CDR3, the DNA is TGTGCCAGCAGCCCCCCAATATCGACAGGGGGCCGCAATCAGCCCCAGCATTTT.

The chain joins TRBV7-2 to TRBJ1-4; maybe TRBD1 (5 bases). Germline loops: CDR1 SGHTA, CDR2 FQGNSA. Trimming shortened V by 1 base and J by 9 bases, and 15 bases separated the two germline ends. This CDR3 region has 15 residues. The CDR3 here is CASSLGGGIAQKLFF. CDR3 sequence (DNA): TGTGCCAGCAGCTTAGGGGGGGGGATCGCTCAAAAACTGTTTTTT.

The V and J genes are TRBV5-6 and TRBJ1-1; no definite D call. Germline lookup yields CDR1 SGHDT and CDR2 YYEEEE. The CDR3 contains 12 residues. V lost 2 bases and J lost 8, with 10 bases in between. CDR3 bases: TGTGCCAGCAGCTTCCTGACAAGCGAAGCTTTCTTT. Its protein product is CASSFLTSEAFF. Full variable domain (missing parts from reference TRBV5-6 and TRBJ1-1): DAGVTQSPTHLIKTRGQQVTLRCSPKSGHDTVSWYQQALGQGPQFIFQYYEEEERQRGNFPDRFSGHQFPNYSSELNVNALLLGDSALYLCASSFLTSEAFFGQGTRLTVV.

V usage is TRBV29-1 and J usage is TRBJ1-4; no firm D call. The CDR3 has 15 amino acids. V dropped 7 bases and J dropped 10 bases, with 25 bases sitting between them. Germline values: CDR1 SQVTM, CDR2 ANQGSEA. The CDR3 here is CSAETLRPGVGKLFF. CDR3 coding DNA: TGCAGCGCCGAGACCCTCCGCCCGGGTGTGGGAAAACTGTTTTTT. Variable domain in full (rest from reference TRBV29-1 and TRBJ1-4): SAVISQKPSRDICQRGTSLTIQCQVDSQVTMMFWYRQQPGQSLTLIATANQGSEATYESGFVIDKFPISRPNLTFSTLTVSNMSPEDSSIYLCSAETLRPGVGKLFFGSGTQLSVL.

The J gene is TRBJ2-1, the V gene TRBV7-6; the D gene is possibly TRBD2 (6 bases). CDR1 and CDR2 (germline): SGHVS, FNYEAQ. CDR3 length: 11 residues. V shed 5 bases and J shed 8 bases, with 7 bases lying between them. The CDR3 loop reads CASSERDEQFF. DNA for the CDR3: TGTGCCAGCAGCGAGCGGGATGAGCAGTTCTTC.

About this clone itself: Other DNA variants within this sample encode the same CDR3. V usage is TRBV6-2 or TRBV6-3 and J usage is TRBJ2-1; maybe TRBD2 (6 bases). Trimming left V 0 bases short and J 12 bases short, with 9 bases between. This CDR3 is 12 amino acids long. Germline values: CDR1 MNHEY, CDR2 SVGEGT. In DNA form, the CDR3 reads TGTGCCAGCAGTTACTCGCGGGAAGGGCAGTTCTTC. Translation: CASSYSREGQFF.